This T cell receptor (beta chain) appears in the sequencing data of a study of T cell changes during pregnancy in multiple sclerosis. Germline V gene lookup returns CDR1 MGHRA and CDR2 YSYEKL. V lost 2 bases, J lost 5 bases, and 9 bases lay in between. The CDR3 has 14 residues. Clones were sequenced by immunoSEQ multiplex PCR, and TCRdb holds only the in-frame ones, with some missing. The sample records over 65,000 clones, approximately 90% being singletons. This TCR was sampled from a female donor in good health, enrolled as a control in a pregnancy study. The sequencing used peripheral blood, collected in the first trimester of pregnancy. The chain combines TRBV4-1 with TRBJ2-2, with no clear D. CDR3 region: CASSQPQRTGELFF. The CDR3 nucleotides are TGCGCCAGCAGCCAACCCCAACGGACCGGGGAGCTGTTTTTT.